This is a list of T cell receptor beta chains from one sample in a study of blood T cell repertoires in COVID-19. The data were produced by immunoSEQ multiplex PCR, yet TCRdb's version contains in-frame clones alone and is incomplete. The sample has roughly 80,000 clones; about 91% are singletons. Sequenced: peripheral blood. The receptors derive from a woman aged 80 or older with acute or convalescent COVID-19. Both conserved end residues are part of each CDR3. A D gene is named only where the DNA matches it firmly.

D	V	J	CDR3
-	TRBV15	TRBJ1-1	CATSRDIVGRTEAFF
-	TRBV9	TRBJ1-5	CATVPYGSRPKQPQHF
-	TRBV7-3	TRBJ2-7	CASSLQAGYSHEQYF
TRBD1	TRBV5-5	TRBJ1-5	CASSPVVSGTGDRPQHF
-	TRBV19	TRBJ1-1	CASSMRRENTEAFF
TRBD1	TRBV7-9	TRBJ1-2	CASSVNTGGSSYGYTF
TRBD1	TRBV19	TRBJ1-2	CASSISQGDYGYTF
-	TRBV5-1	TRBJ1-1	CASSLEGDGSAFF
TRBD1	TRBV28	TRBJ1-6	CASSFTGQVHNSPLHF
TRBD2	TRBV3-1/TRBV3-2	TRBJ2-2	CASSQDRTSETGELFF
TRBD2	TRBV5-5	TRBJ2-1	CASSLGGSGRGDEQFF
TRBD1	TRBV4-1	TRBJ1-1	CASSQAGQGRVGVVNTEAFF
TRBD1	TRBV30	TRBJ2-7	CAWRPTGGMSYEQYF
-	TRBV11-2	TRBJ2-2	CASSSVQVGLTNTGELFF
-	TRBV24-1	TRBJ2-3	CATSDFRQGTDTQYF
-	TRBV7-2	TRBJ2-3	CASSLGAFTDTQYF
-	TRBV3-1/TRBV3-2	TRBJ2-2	CASSQVAARNTGELFF
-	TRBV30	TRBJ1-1	CAWRRGTEAFF
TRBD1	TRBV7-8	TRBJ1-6	CASSMDRGLSYNSPLHF
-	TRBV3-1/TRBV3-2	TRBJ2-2	CASSQVARGRGRSTGELFF
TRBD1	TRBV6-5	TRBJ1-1	CASSSDRGATEAFF
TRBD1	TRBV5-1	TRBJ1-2	CASSPGQGLGGYTF
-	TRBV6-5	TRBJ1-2	CASSYGGNNGYTF
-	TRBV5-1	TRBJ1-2	CASSSPRDNYGYTF
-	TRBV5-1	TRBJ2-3	CASSFPDSSGDTQYF
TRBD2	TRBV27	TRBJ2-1	CASSPAGVSSYNEQFF
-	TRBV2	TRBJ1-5	CASRGAWGNQPQHF
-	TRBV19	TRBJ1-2	CASSIPTRSGYTF
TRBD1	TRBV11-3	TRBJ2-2	CASSLGQGKSRGTGELFF
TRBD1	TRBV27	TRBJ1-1	CASSMQGARTEAFF
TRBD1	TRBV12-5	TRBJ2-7	CASGYRDRGPGQYF
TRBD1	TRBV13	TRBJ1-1	CASSLNDRTGTFF
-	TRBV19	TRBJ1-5	CASSIETRGTRNQPQHF
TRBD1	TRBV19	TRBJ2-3	CASSIVGQGATDTQYF
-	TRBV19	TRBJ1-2	CASSPRQVFNYGYTF
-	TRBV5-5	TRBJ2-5	CASSPRETQYF
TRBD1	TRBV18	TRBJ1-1	CASLGTGGVNTEAFF
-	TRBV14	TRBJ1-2	CASSLGTTGGYTF
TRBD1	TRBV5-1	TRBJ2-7	CASSFRQGAVDEQYF
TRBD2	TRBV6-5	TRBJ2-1	CASSSPGTSGPEQFF
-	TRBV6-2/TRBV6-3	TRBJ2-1	CASSYSRNEQFF
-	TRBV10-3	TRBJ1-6	CAISDRGTDSPLHF
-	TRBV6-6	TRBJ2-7	CASSSSQGPREQYF
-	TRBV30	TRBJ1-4	CAWSGLTTGEKLFF
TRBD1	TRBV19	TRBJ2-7	CASRPNRDRSYEQYF
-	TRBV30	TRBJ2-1	CAWSVQRSWNEQFF
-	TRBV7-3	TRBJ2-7	CASSWKQGLEQYF
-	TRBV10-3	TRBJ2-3	CAISESGGTQYF
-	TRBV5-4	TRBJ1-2	CASSDPTGGIYGYTF
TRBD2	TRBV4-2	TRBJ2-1	CASSASGGSSYNEQFF
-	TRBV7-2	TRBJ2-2	CASSLRGWRNTGELFF
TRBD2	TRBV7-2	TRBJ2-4	CASSLVAGGSKNIQYF
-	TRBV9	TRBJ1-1	CASSVGVKGTEAFF
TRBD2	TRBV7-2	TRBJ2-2	CASSPTSGGAVGELFF
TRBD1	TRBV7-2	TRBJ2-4	CASSADRVGTKNIQYF
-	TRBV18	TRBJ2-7	CASSPTGNEQYF